The source of this TCR beta chain is a study of cytomegalovirus exposure and HLA in healthy donors. The length of the CDR3 is 14 residues. V gave up 4 bases and J gave up 4 bases, with 12 bases separating them. CDR1 and CDR2 from the germline V gene are SGDLS and YYNGEE. Researchers ran the PCR with 60 Vbeta and 13 Jbeta primers. The data were produced by immunoSEQ multiplex PCR, yet TCRdb's version contains in-frame clones alone and is incomplete. This table holds about 160,000 clones, roughly 79% found once. The sequenced sample consisted of PBMCs. The chain has TRBV9 and TRBJ2-1, with a weak D call TRBD1 (6 bases). The clonotype was recovered from a man aged 18 to 30 in good health and CMV-seropositive. The CDR3 DNA is TGTGCCAGCAGCTTCCGACAGGAATACAATGAGCAGTTCTTC. Protein product: CASSFRQEYNEQFF.